This TCR beta chain was sequenced during a study of blood T cell repertoires in COVID-19 (dated by TCRdb to about 2020). Regarding the study in general: Collaborator samples came from the United States, Italy and Spain and covered acute and convalescent phases of COVID-19. The prospective study material was composed of cDNA or gDNA derived from T cells, B-cell-depleted T cells, or PBMCs. The dataset comprised deeply sampled blood TCRbeta repertoires from subjects exposed to, actively infected with, or recovered from COVID-19. The repertoires were released in a freely available public database meant as a resource for research on the immune response to SARS-CoV-2. Samples were obtained from the ongoing ImmuneRACE study (first 160 participants) and from over 1,000 subjects provided by 6 global collaborators. The sample metadata nearly always contained a de-identified subject ID, COVID-19 status, age in years and sex. HLA class I and class II types, where available, came from metadata supplied by the sample provider rather than from assay-based typing. Points the paper makes about the study in general: The quantity of clinical and demographic metadata differed by source and by participant and was supplied without curation.

Participants in the prospective study were aged about 18 to 90 years, lived in about two dozen United States geographic areas, and enrolled through a virtual design. Cohort assignment in the prospective study relied on participant-reported clinical history from a screening survey and a study questionnaire. Recovered participants in ImmuneRACE Cohort 3 were defined by two consecutive negative NP/OP PCR tests, clearance by a healthcare professional, or resolution of symptoms. In the prospective study, whole blood, serum and a nasopharyngeal or oropharyngeal swab were collected from each participant by mobile phlebotomists. Over a roughly 2-month period, participants in the prospective study had the option of providing additional blood draws and questionnaires. Prospective study blood samples were shipped either frozen or at room temperature before DNA extraction. At the junction V is shortened by 6 bases and J by 5 bases; bases outside the gene matches: 4. The CDR3 contains 12 residues, cysteine and phenylalanine counted. Just the 36-base CDR3 DNA is kept, in frame starting at base 1. CDR1 SGHAT and CDR2 FQNNGV are derived from the germline V gene.

TCRbeta CDR3 regions were amplified from genomic DNA by means of the immunoSEQ Assay, a bias-controlled multiplex PCR. Under the source paper's analysis protocol: Nucleated cell counts per sample were estimated from amplification of reference gene primers within the assay. To quantify the absolute abundance of each unique TCRbeta CDR3 rearrangement, sequence reads were collapsed and filtered. For each sample, productive Simpson clonality was calculated as the square root of Simpson's diversity index over productive rearrangements. The table was pulled from immuneACCESS by TCRdb, which kept in-frame rearrangements only. Such tables lose some clones; where checked, under half of the loss comes from unresolved V genes, and the rest has no known cause. The V and J calls and clone size come from that table; D and trimming were worked out from the DNA. The sample table shows around 46,000 clones, and roughly 86% are seen once. Jointly, the top ten make up 3% to 3.5% of the sample.

A note on this clone: No antigen is known for it. No much larger clone exists at a distance of one base, and base qualities are not known.

The sequence is built from TRBV11-2 and TRBJ2-7, and 7 junction bases match TRBD1. The TCR was taken from a woman aged 45-65 years who had recovered from COVID-19. The sequenced sample was PBMCs or T cells enriched from blood (not recorded which). CDR3 reads: CASRLQGNEQYF. The DNA sequence is TGTGCCAGCAGATTACAGGGGAACGAGCAGTACTTC.